The 3 T cell receptor beta chains below all came from one sample that was sequenced in a study of T-cell memory formation after mild COVID-19 listed by TCRdb under 2021. The protocol used for the library was 5' RACE. These reads were obtained on an Illumina NovaSeq 6000. Using fastp at Q25 and MiXCR, TCRdb reprocessed the public reads and kept productive beta chains. For every CDR3 protein sequence, its rows merge into one entry that carries the most common genes and DNA. The sample table contains 250,000 to 350,000 distinct CDR3 sequences; only one count was recorded for around 15% of them. Of the sample, around 23% is held by the ten largest clones. The specimen sequenced was PBMCs or a T cell subset sorted from them (not recorded which). The receptors were sampled from a man younger than 30 who had mild COVID-19 (a few samples of this study predate the infection). The sample titles of this study are shuffled in the database, so cell type and time point are left out; the donor was told from shared clones.

This clonotype was seen many times. This chain uses TRBV2 with TRBJ2-1; TRBD2 aligns across 14 bases. V trimming: 2 bases; J trimming: 9 bases; junction bases outside the gene matches: 3. The CDR3 extends over 15 amino acids. Germline CDR1 and CDR2: SNHLY and FYNNEI. CDR3 sequence: CASSETTSGGGEQFF. The CDR3 DNA sequence: TGTGCCAGCAGTGAAACGACTAGCGGGGGGGGTGAGCAGTTCTTC.

This clonotype was recorded a few times. J is TRBJ2-3 and V is TRBV12-3 or TRBV12-4; unclear D gene. There are 12 residues in the CDR3. V was cut by 6 bases and J by 4 bases, with 8 bases left in between. CDR3 region: CASRAAPDTQYF. The DNA of the CDR3 is TGTGCCAGCAGGGCTGCCCCAGATACGCAGTATTTT.

This chain joins TRBV9 and TRBJ2-1, with 11 bases identical to TRBD2. Germline V gives CDR1 SGDLS, CDR2 YYNGEE. V was clipped by 3 bases and J by 2 bases; unmatched bases: 4. The CDR3 is 16 residues long. CDR3 nucleotide sequence: TGTGCCAGCAGCGCACCTAGCGGGGGGACCTACAATGAGCAGTTCTTC. Translating gives CASSAPSGGTYNEQFF.